Below, 17 T cell receptor beta chains from the same sample are listed, as sequenced in a study of early stage breast cancer tumors. Produced via immunoSEQ multiplex PCR; TCRdb's table is partial and in-frame only. In the table there are nearly 25,000 clones, around 70% of which are singletons. Sample: breast tumor tissue. These TCRs come from a person between 60 and 70 years old with breast cancer.

By frequency in the sample, this clone is medium-sized. This CDR3 is also generated by other DNA sequences in the sample. The rearrangement links TRBV5-1 to TRBJ1-4, with 9 bases that match TRBD1. Germline assignment: CDR1 SGHRS and CDR2 YFSETQ. V lost 4 bases, J lost 8 bases, and 3 bases stayed unmatched. This CDR3 contains 13 residues. This CDR3 reads CASSSGQGEKLFF. CDR3 coding DNA: TGCGCCAGCAGCAGCGGACAGGGGGAAAAACTGTTTTTT.

V is TRBV19 and J is TRBJ2-1; D not resolved. Germline V gives CDR1 LNHDA, CDR2 SQIVND (reference sequence). Trimming shortened V by 5 bases and J by 6 bases, and 11 bases separated the two germline ends. The CDR3 has 13 amino acids. This CDR3 reads CASSVRNFNEQFF. CDR3 coding DNA: TGTGCCAGTAGTGTGCGGAACTTCAATGAGCAGTTCTTC.

The chain employs TRBV10-1 and TRBJ1-1, with D unresolved. The CDR3 has 12 amino acids. CDR1 is WNHNN, CDR2 SYGVQD, per germline (reference sequence). With 5 bases removed from V and 1 base from J, the gap between germline ends came to 5 bases. The DNA of the CDR3 is TGCGCCAGCAGTTCGGGGAACACTGAAGCTTTCTTT. Amino acid sequence: CASSSGNTEAFF.

The V and J genes are TRBV9 and TRBJ2-1; TRBD2 might be the D (5 bases). The CDR3 runs 16 residues. Germline V gene lookup returns CDR1 SGDLS and CDR2 YYNGEE. V dropped 0 bases and J dropped 5 bases, with 15 bases sitting between them. The CDR3 sequence is CASSVDLWRVDNEQFF. The CDR3 nucleotides read TGTGCCAGCAGCGTAGATCTGTGGCGGGTAGACAATGAGCAGTTCTTC.

V gene TRBV29-1 combines with J gene TRBJ2-7; 10 bases agree with TRBD1. Germline CDR1 reads SQVTM; CDR2 reads ANQGSEA. J was trimmed by 3 bases and V by 5 bases; bases with no gene match: 4. The CDR3 is 13 residues long. The CDR3 loop is CSVSGTGVYEQYF. CDR3 in DNA: TGCAGCGTTTCCGGGACAGGGGTCTACGAGCAGTACTTC.

The rearrangement links TRBV7-8 to TRBJ1-3, with D possibly matching TRBD1 (5 bases). V lost 1 base and J lost 2, with 12 bases in between. This CDR3 comprises 16 residues. Germline V gives CDR1 SGHVS, CDR2 FQNEAQ. The CDR3 sequence is CASSLEPGPAGNTIYF. The CDR3 DNA follows: TGTGCCAGCAGCTTAGAACCAGGGCCGGCTGGAAACACCATATATTTT.

This clone was observed once. The CDR3 is CASSYSSGNSYNEQFF. The CDR3, as DNA: TGTGCCAGCAGTTACTCGTCCGGGAATTCCTACAATGAGCAGTTCTTC. V gene TRBV6-5 combines with J gene TRBJ2-1; weak D call: TRBD2 (5 bases). The germline V and J ends were trimmed by 0 bases and 1 base, with 10 bases remaining between them. The CDR3 sequence is 16 residues long. Germline CDR1 reads MNHEY; CDR2 reads SVGAGI.

CDR3 loop: CASSAIGNYGYTF. CDR3 DNA: TGTGCCAGCAGCGCAATCGGTAACTATGGCTACACCTTC. The chain links TRBV2 to TRBJ1-2, with no clear D. Germline CDR1 reads SNHLY; CDR2 reads FYNNEI. The CDR3 has 13 residues. The germline V and J ends were trimmed by 6 bases and 1 base, with 9 bases remaining between them. The complete variable domain, with remaining parts taken from reference TRBV2 and TRBJ1-2, reads EPEVTQTPSHQVTQMGQEVILRCVPISNHLYFYWYRQILGQKVEFLVSFYNNEISEKSEIFDDQFSVERPDGSNFTLKIRSTKLEDSAMYFCASSAIGNYGYTFGSGTRLTVV.

The rearrangement joins TRBV18 to TRBJ1-2, with a possible D match to TRBD1 (5 bases). This CDR3 is built from 14 residues. Germline V gene data show CDR1 as KGHSH and CDR2 as LQKENI. V lost 6 bases to trimming and J lost 4 bases, with 15 bases between them. The CDR3 reads CASSQGDLLYGYTF. For the CDR3, the DNA is TGTGCCAGCTCTCAGGGTGACCTCCTCTATGGCTACACCTTC. The full variable domain, in which reference TRBV18 and TRBJ1-2 provide the parts outside the CDR3, is NAGVMQNPRHLVRRRGQEARLRCSPMKGHSHVYWYRQLPEEGLKFMVYLQKENIIDESGMPKERFSAEFPKEGPSILRIQQVVRGDSAAYFCASSQGDLLYGYTFGSGTRLTVV.

The chain has TRBV11-2 and TRBJ1-2; 7 bases match TRBD1. Germline V gene data show CDR1 as SGHAT and CDR2 as FQNNGV. Trimming removed 5 bases from V and 8 bases from J; junction bases left unmatched: 11. CDR3 length: 14 residues. Here the CDR3 DNA reads TGTGCCAGCAGCACCCGTCAGGGGGTAGGAGGCTACACCTTC. The encoded protein is CASSTRQGVGGYTF.

Only a few counts were recorded for this clone. The chain has TRBV7-9 and TRBJ2-1, with 7 positions matching TRBD2. The V and J ends lost 5 bases and 0 bases, in that order; junction bases with no gene match: 4. Germline V CDR1 and CDR2: SEHNR, FQNEAQ (reference sequence). The CDR3 consists of 15 residues. CDR3 residues: CASSPPGGSYNEQFF. The CDR3 nucleotides are TGTGCCAGCAGCCCACCGGGGGGCTCCTACAATGAGCAGTTCTTC.

The V gene is TRBV19, the J gene TRBJ2-3; TRBD2 matches at 8 bases. After removal of 6 bases from V and 3 bases from J, the junction contained 2 bases not matched to a gene. The CDR3 is made up of 13 amino acids. Germline CDR1 reads LNHDA; CDR2 reads SQIVND (reference sequence). The CDR3 nucleotides are TGTGCCAGTAGAGCGGGAGTAACAGATACGCAGTATTTT. Translating it yields CASRAGVTDTQYF.

The chain has TRBV10-1 and TRBJ2-1, with 9 bases identical to TRBD2. CDR1 WNHNN and CDR2 SYGVQD come from the germline V gene (reference sequence). With 6 bases clipped from V and 0 bases from J, the junction kept 3 bases outside the gene matches. This CDR3 comprises 15 residues. This CDR3 is CASSETSGSYNEQFF. CDR3 bases: TGCGCCAGCAGCGAGACTAGCGGCTCCTACAATGAGCAGTTCTTC.

The CDR3 region has the DNA TGTGCCACCAGCAGAGATCCTAGCGGGAGAGGGGTTGAGCAGTTCTTC. The encoded protein is CATSRDPSGRGVEQFF. The chain employs TRBV15 and TRBJ2-1, with 10 bases matching TRBD2. The length of the CDR3 is 16 residues. Trimming at V came to 0 bases and at J to 9 bases, leaving 8 bases not matched to a gene. CDR1 and CDR2 from the germline V gene are LNHNV and YYDKDF (reference sequence).

The chain uses TRBV7-3 and TRBJ2-1, with 14 bases identical to TRBD2. The trim removed 5 bases at V and 6 bases at J, leaving 3 bases unmatched. Germline loops: CDR1 SGHTA, CDR2 FQGTGA. This CDR3 contains 15 residues. The chain's CDR3 is CASSPGLAGVNEQFF. As DNA, the CDR3 is TGTGCCAGCAGCCCGGGACTAGCGGGAGTCAATGAGCAGTTCTTC. Full variable domain (missing parts from reference TRBV7-3 and TRBJ2-1): GAGVSQTPSNKVTEKGKYVELRCDPISGHTALYWYRQSLGQGPEFLIYFQGTGAADDSGLPNDRFFAVRPEGSVSTLKIQRTERGDSAVYLCASSPGLAGVNEQFFGPGTRLTVL.

This clone appeared a single time. The CDR3 loop is CASTHRKGKTEAFF. The CDR3 bases are TGTGCCAGCACTCACAGGAAGGGAAAGACTGAAGCTTTCTTT. The chain combines TRBV6-1 with TRBJ1-1; D is possibly TRBD1 (5 bases). This CDR3 is built from 14 residues. Per germline, CDR1 MNHNS and CDR2 SASEGT. Trimming took 7 bases from V and 5 from J, leaving 17 bases between them.

The rearrangement uses TRBV28 and TRBJ2-2, with a weak D call TRBD2 (5 bases). V shed 6 bases and J shed 7 bases, with 24 bases lying between them. This CDR3 region has 17 residues. CDR1 is MDHEN, CDR2 SYDVKM, per germline. CDR3 nucleotide sequence: TGTGCCAGCAGCCGGGCCACGAGTGGGGTAGCGAGCGGGGAGCTGTTTTTT. Translated, it gives CASSRATSGVASGELFF.